The 26 T cell receptor beta chains below were found in one sample sequenced in a study of blood T cell repertoires in COVID-19. This table comes from immunoSEQ multiplex PCR, and its TCRdb copy is limited to in-frame clones, with some not included. The table lists approximately 150,000 clones, 70% to 90% of them singletons. The sample taken for sequencing was peripheral blood. The source is a human donor in a cohort sampled during active COVID-19.

This clone came up once. This sequence joins TRBV19 and TRBJ1-4; perhaps TRBD1 as D (5 bases). Between the trimmed V and J ends, which lost 5 bases and 8 bases, there was a span of 15 bases. CDR3 size: 14 residues. Germline CDR1 reads LNHDA; CDR2 reads SQIVND (reference sequence). The CDR3 sequence is CASSSGSAGEKLFF. The CDR3 DNA reads as TGTGCCAGTAGTTCTGGGTCAGCAGGGGAAAAACTGTTTTTT.

This rearrangement joins TRBV18 to TRBJ1-1; unclear D gene. Per the germline V gene, CDR1 is KGHSH and CDR2 is LQKENI. The length of the CDR3 is 16 residues. Trimming took 3 bases from V and 0 from J, leaving 14 bases between them. Written as DNA, the CDR3 is TGTGCCAGCTCACCCTTCACCGACAACATGAACACTGAAGCTTTCTTT. Translating gives CASSPFTDNMNTEAFF.

The genes are TRBV10-1 and TRBJ2-7; D not resolved. V shed 4 bases and J shed 6 bases, with 13 bases lying between them. The germline CDR1 and CDR2 sequences are WNHNN and SYGVQD (reference sequence). This CDR3 is built from 13 residues. The CDR3 region is CASSVSRVTEQYF. In DNA form, the CDR3 reads TGCGCCAGCAGTGTATCCCGCGTCACCGAGCAGTACTTC.

J is TRBJ1-6 and V is TRBV27; TRBD1 might be the D (5 bases). V shed 1 base and J shed 0 bases, with 10 bases lying between them. Germline lookup yields CDR1 MNHEY and CDR2 SMNVEV (reference sequence). There are 17 residues in the CDR3. The CDR3 DNA follows: TGTGCCAGCAGTTTATTTGGGGGGAGCTCCTATAATTCACCCCTCCACTTT. Translation: CASSLFGGSSYNSPLHF.

The rearrangement uses TRBV2 and TRBJ1-1; the match to TRBD1 covers 7 bases. Trimming removed 11 bases from V and 4 bases from J; junction bases left unmatched: 7. The CDR3 extends over 12 amino acids. Germline lookup yields CDR1 SNHLY and CDR2 FYNNEI. The CDR3 reads CAGDRVGTEAFF. DNA of the CDR3: TGTGCCGGAGACAGGGTGGGCACTGAAGCTTTCTTT.

The CDR3 loop is CASRSLRGSYNEQFF. DNA for the CDR3: TGTGCCAGCAGGAGCCTCCGGGGCTCCTACAATGAGCAGTTCTTC. The gene calls are TRBV11-2 and TRBJ2-1; D is possibly TRBD2 (5 bases). The CDR3 contains 15 residues. Germline V CDR1 and CDR2: SGHAT, FQNNGV. V was clipped by 6 bases and J by 0 bases, with 12 bases between them.

The V call is TRBV7-2, the J call TRBJ2-7, with D hard to call. Trimming pared 2 bases from V and 0 bases from J, leaving 14 bases between. This CDR3 region has 16 residues. Germline values: CDR1 SGHTA, CDR2 FQGNSA. CDR3 sequence (DNA): TGTGCCAGCAGCTTAAGTGTCGCGGCGAGCTCCTACGAGCAGTACTTC. Translating gives CASSLSVAASSYEQYF. Looking up the rest from reference TRBV7-2 and TRBJ2-7 gives the full variable domain: GAGVSQSPSNKVTEKGKDVELRCDPISGHTALYWYRQSLGQGLEFLIYFQGNSAPDKSGLPSDRFSAERTGGSVSTLTIQRTQQEDSAVYLCASSLSVAASSYEQYFGPGTRLTVT.

This sequence joins TRBV7-6 and TRBJ1-3; unclear D gene. V gave up 1 base and J gave up 2 bases, with 9 bases separating them. The CDR3 spans 15 residues. CDR1 and CDR2 (germline): SGHVS, FNYEAQ. This chain's CDR3 is CASSLVSIPGNTIYF. The CDR3 DNA sequence: TGTGCCAGCAGCTTAGTAAGCATTCCTGGAAACACCATATATTTT.

The CDR3 loop reads CASQGGLNTEAFF. In DNA form, the CDR3 reads TGTGCCTCACAAGGCGGGTTGAACACTGAAGCTTTCTTT. The chain couples TRBV10-3 to TRBJ1-1; D is ambiguous. The CDR3 contains 13 residues. CDR1 and CDR2 (germline): ENHRY, SYGVKD. Deletions cut 11 bases from V and 0 bases from J, with 13 bases between.

This clone showed up just once. The chain couples TRBV11-3 to TRBJ2-1, with TRBD1 identical over 12 bases. CDR1 is SGHNT, CDR2 YENEEA, per germline. This CDR3 spans 14 amino acids. Trimming took 3 bases from V and 9 from J; bases not matched to a gene: 3. CDR3 coding DNA: TGTGCCAGCAGCTTGGGACAGGGGGCGAGTGAGCAGTTCTTC. As protein: CASSLGQGASEQFF.

The CDR3 spells CASSSGTGRYEQYF. The CDR3 nucleotides are TGTGCCAGCAGTTCCGGGACAGGGCGTTACGAGCAGTACTTC. The chain links TRBV6-5 to TRBJ2-7; TRBD1 matches at 9 bases. CDR1 and CDR2 from the germline V gene are MNHEY and SVGAGI. CDR3 length: 14 amino acids. V was pared by 4 bases and J by 4 bases, with 5 bases of the junction left unmatched.

This chain joins TRBV7-2 and TRBJ2-7; D ambiguous. The V end lost 1 base, the J end lost 0 bases, and 7 bases lay between the germline ends. CDR3 length: 14 residues. Per germline, CDR1 SGHTA and CDR2 FQGNSA. The CDR3 loop reads CASSLVSSSYEQYF. CDR3 DNA: TGTGCCAGCAGCTTAGTCTCTAGCTCCTACGAGCAGTACTTC. The entire variable domain, with the rest obtained from reference TRBV7-2 and TRBJ2-7, is as follows: GAGVSQSPSNKVTEKGKDVELRCDPISGHTALYWYRQSLGQGLEFLIYFQGNSAPDKSGLPSDRFSAERTGGSVSTLTIQRTQQEDSAVYLCASSLVSSSYEQYFGPGTRLTVT.

This chain connects TRBV27 to TRBJ1-2; no reliable D call. The V and J ends lost 3 bases and 2 bases respectively, with 7 bases between them. The CDR3 runs to 13 residues. Per germline, CDR1 MNHEY and CDR2 SMNVEV (reference sequence). The DNA for the CDR3 is TGTGCCAGCAGTTTTAACGGGAACTATGGCTACACCTTC. This codes for CASSFNGNYGYTF.

The V and J genes are TRBV14 and TRBJ2-3; the D gene is possibly TRBD2 (5 bases). Per the germline V gene, CDR1 is SGHDN and CDR2 is FVKESK. Trimming left V 0 bases short and J 4 bases short, with 8 bases between. This CDR3 is built from 14 residues. The CDR3 region is CASSQDYGADTQYF. The CDR3 DNA is TGTGCCAGCAGCCAAGATTACGGGGCAGATACGCAGTATTTT.

This clone was recorded a few times. The chain recombines TRBV5-1 with TRBJ1-2, with 7 bases lining up with TRBD1. V dropped 0 bases and J dropped 1; count of bases not matched to a gene: 6. CDR1 SGHRS and CDR2 YFSETQ come from the germline V gene. This CDR3 contains 16 residues. In nucleotides, the CDR3 is TGCGCCAGCAGCTTGGGGGGACAGAGCTATAACTATGGCTACACCTTC. Protein product: CASSLGGQSYNYGYTF.

The chain has TRBV24-1 and TRBJ1-2, with D uncertain. Trimming shortened V by 6 bases and J by 4 bases, and 11 bases separated the two germline ends. The V gene's germline CDR1 is KGHDR and CDR2 SFDVKD. CDR3 length equals 13 residues. The CDR3 is CATSTQGGYGYTF. CDR3 DNA sequence: TGTGCCACCAGTACCCAAGGAGGCTATGGCTACACCTTC.

The chain has TRBV7-6 and TRBJ2-1; the D is unclear. CDR3 length: 15 amino acids. Looked up from germline, CDR1 is SGHVS and CDR2 is FNYEAQ. V lost 2 bases to trimming and J lost 4 bases, with 12 bases between them. In DNA, the CDR3 is TGTGCCAGCAGCTTATTGGCGGAACCTTACAATGAGCAGTTCTTC. This translates into CASSLLAEPYNEQFF.

The chain carries TRBV12-5 and TRBJ1-2; 8 positions agree with TRBD1. Trimming took 5 bases from V and 7 from J; bases not matched to a gene: 9. Germline V gene lookup returns CDR1 LGHNT and CDR2 FRNRAP. CDR3 length: 14 amino acids. CDR3: CASGLWGQVAGYTF. CDR3 bases: TGTGCTAGTGGTCTTTGGGGACAGGTAGCTGGCTACACCTTC.

This chain uses TRBV30 with TRBJ1-2; D is perhaps TRBD1 (6 bases). Germline V gene data show CDR1 as GTSNPN and CDR2 as SVGIG (reference sequence). This CDR3 spans 17 amino acids. V lost 2 bases and J 2 bases, leaving 21 bases between the germline ends. CDR3 sequence reads: CAWSLFGRQAINYGYTF. For the CDR3, the DNA is TGTGCCTGGAGTTTGTTCGGAAGACAGGCAATAAACTATGGCTACACCTTC.

The chain recombines TRBV7-9 with TRBJ1-4; TRBD1 aligns across 8 bases. Germline assignment: CDR1 SEHNR and CDR2 FQNEAQ (reference sequence). The CDR3 is made up of 14 amino acids. The J segment lost 6 bases and the V segment lost 4 bases, leaving 4 bases of the junction unmatched. DNA of the CDR3: TGTGCCAGCAGCTCACAGGGGGATCATGAAAAACTGTTTTTT. Residues: CASSSQGDHEKLFF.

This chain uses TRBV5-1 with TRBJ1-1, with unresolved D. V was shortened by 1 base and J by 1 base, with 11 bases between the two germline ends. Germline V gene data show CDR1 as SGHRS and CDR2 as YFSETQ. The CDR3 runs to 15 residues. CDR3: CASSLFSVQNTEAFF. The CDR3 nucleotides are TGCGCCAGCAGCTTGTTTTCAGTCCAGAACACTGAAGCTTTCTTT.

The gene calls are TRBV27 and TRBJ2-7; the D gene is possibly TRBD2 (6 bases). Looked up from germline, CDR1 is MNHEY and CDR2 is SMNVEV (reference sequence). The CDR3 sequence is 13 residues long. Trimming left V 6 bases short and J 3 bases short, with 12 bases between. The CDR3 DNA is TGTGCCAGCAGGCGGGACGGCTACTACGAGCAGTACTTC. Encoded protein: CASRRDGYYEQYF.

A single count supports this clone. The chain joins TRBV7-2 to TRBJ1-5, with D unclear. The germline CDR1 and CDR2 sequences are SGHTA and FQGNSA. The CDR3 is 16 residues long. V lost 5 bases and J 6 bases, leaving 20 bases between the germline ends. The CDR3 protein is CASSESGFGVSQPQHF. CDR3 coding DNA: TGTGCCAGCAGCGAAAGTGGGTTCGGGGTAAGTCAGCCCCAGCATTTT.

CDR3 sequence reads: CASSHTYEQYF. The CDR3 DNA reads TGTGCCAGCAGCCACACCTACGAGCAGTACTTC. This chain connects TRBV5-6 to TRBJ2-7; D gene uncertain. The CDR3 consists of 11 residues. The V and J ends lost 4 bases and 2 bases respectively, with 4 bases between them. Germline V gives CDR1 SGHDT, CDR2 YYEEEE. The complete variable domain, with remaining parts taken from reference TRBV5-6 and TRBJ2-7, reads DAGVTQSPTHLIKTRGQQVTLRCSPKSGHDTVSWYQQALGQGPQFIFQYYEEEERQRGNFPDRFSGHQFPNYSSELNVNALLLGDSALYLCASSHTYEQYFGPGTRLTVT.

The chain links TRBV7-2 to TRBJ2-1; 9 positions agree with TRBD2. Germline values: CDR1 SGHTA, CDR2 FQGNSA. The CDR3 runs to 16 residues. Losses at the gene ends were 8 bases for V and 9 bases for J; bases not matched to a gene: 17. The CDR3 spells CASQPGREGRASEQFF. CDR3 sequence (DNA): TGTGCCAGCCAACCCGGGCGGGAGGGCCGGGCGAGTGAGCAGTTCTTC. Complete variable domain (other parts from reference TRBV7-2 and TRBJ2-1): GAGVSQSPSNKVTEKGKDVELRCDPISGHTALYWYRQSLGQGLEFLIYFQGNSAPDKSGLPSDRFSAERTGGSVSTLTIQRTQQEDSAVYLCASQPGREGRASEQFFGPGTRLTVL.

The chain is built from TRBV7-6 and TRBJ1-6, with TRBD1 matching over 7 bases. Germline V gives CDR1 SGHVS, CDR2 FNYEAQ. V gave up 0 bases and J gave up 5 bases; unmatched junction bases: 10. The CDR3 spans 18 residues. The DNA for the CDR3 is TGTGCCAGCAGCTTAGCGCGTGGACAGGCCCGTAATAATTCACCCCTCCACTTT. Its translation is CASSLARGQARNNSPLHF.